What follows are 20 T cell receptor beta chains derived from one specimen sequenced in a study of blood T cell repertoires in COVID-19. Assay used: immunoSEQ multiplex PCR; TCRdb lists only in-frame clones, some missing. The table shows approximately 98,000 clones, with just over 85% occurring only once. Sequenced: peripheral blood. All receptors come from a human donor in a cohort sampled during active COVID-19.

As to this clone: This CDR3 is also generated by other DNA sequences in the sample. The rearrangement joins TRBV5-8 to TRBJ1-5; D gene uncertain. V was shortened by 1 base and J by 0 bases, with 5 bases between the two germline ends. This CDR3 has 14 residues. The germline gives CDR1 SGHTS, CDR2 YDEGEE. The CDR3 is CASSLYYSNQPQHF. The CDR3 nucleotides are TGTGCCAGCAGCTTGTACTATAGCAATCAGCCCCAGCATTTT.

This clone was detected a few times. V gene TRBV4-1 combines with J gene TRBJ1-6; a possible D gene is TRBD1 (5 bases). Germline V gene lookup returns CDR1 MGHRA and CDR2 YSYEKL. This CDR3 is 14 amino acids long. V lost 0 bases, J lost 15 bases, and 15 bases lay in between. The chain's CDR3 is CASSQEQGRAHLHF. In DNA, the CDR3 is TGCGCCAGCAGCCAAGAGCAGGGCAGGGCCCACCTCCACTTT.

The rearrangement links TRBV7-8 to TRBJ1-5, with D uncertain. V lost 1 base and J 0 bases, leaving 7 bases between the germline ends. Germline V gives CDR1 SGHVS, CDR2 FQNEAQ. The CDR3 spans 15 residues. CDR3 sequence (DNA): TGTGCCAGCAGCTTAGGCCAGATTAGCAATCAGCCCCAGCATTTT. Translated: CASSLGQISNQPQHF.

This clone has more than one count but fewer than ten. This sequence joins TRBV10-3 and TRBJ2-7, with 9 bases fitting TRBD1. J was trimmed by 7 bases and V by 2 bases; bases with no gene match: 6. Germline V gene lookup returns CDR1 ENHRY and CDR2 SYGVKD. This CDR3 spans 14 amino acids. The CDR3 loop reads CAISEQGQGWEQYF. The DNA of the CDR3 is TGTGCCATCAGTGAGCAGGGACAGGGCTGGGAGCAGTACTTC.

The chain recombines TRBV6-1 with TRBJ2-3, with D possibly matching TRBD2 (7 bases). V lost 1 base and J lost 10, with 21 bases in between. Germline V gene sequence: CDR1 MNHNS, CDR2 SASEGT. The CDR3 loop spans 16 amino acids. The CDR3 nucleotides are TGTGCCAGCAGTGAAGAGGGGGGGGATCCGGCACGGGCGCAGTATTTT. It yields the protein CASSEEGGDPARAQYF.

CDR3 in amino acids: CATSVEGAYNEQFF. As DNA, the CDR3 is TGTGCCACCAGTGTTGAGGGGGCCTACAATGAGCAGTTCTTC. The chain uses TRBV24-1 and TRBJ2-1; D might be TRBD1 (6 bases). With 5 bases removed from V and 2 bases from J, the gap between germline ends came to 9 bases. CDR1 is KGHDR, CDR2 SFDVKD, per germline. CDR3 length: 14 amino acids.

The chain couples TRBV3-1 (or the pseudogene TRBV3-2) to TRBJ2-5; no clear D gene. The germline V gene encodes CDR1 LGHDT and CDR2 YNNKEL (reference sequence). V was shortened by 0 bases and J by 0 bases, with 5 bases between the two germline ends. The CDR3 is 14 residues long. The DNA of the CDR3 is TGTGCCAGCAGCCAAGATCAGTACCAAGAGACCCAGTACTTC. It codes for CASSQDQYQETQYF.

The chain couples TRBV9 to TRBJ1-2; 7 bases are shared with TRBD1. The CDR3 extends over 14 amino acids. V gave up 3 bases and J gave up 11 bases; unmatched junction bases: 13. CDR1 and CDR2 (germline): SGDLS, YYNGEE. CDR3: CASSAYRGGGLYTF. CDR3 nucleotides: TGTGCCAGCAGCGCCTACAGGGGCGGTGGTTTATACACCTTC.

The CDR3 protein is CASSLEDRASETQYF. In DNA form, the CDR3 reads TGTGCCAGCAGCTTGGAGGACAGGGCGTCAGAGACCCAGTACTTC. This sequence joins TRBV5-6 and TRBJ2-5; 8 bases match TRBD1. The CDR3 length is 15 residues. Trimming at V came to 0 bases and at J to 4 bases, leaving 5 bases not matched to a gene. Germline assignment: CDR1 SGHDT and CDR2 YYEEEE.

The chain joins TRBV24-1 to TRBJ2-1, with TRBD2 matching 11 bases. The CDR3 spans 17 residues. From germline, CDR1 is KGHDR and CDR2 SFDVKD. Trimming cost V 3 bases and J 3 bases; bases outside gene matches: 6. CDR3 nucleotide sequence: TGTGCCACCAGTGATGCTGCCGGGACTAGCGGCTACAATGAGCAGTTCTTC. Translation: CATSDAAGTSGYNEQFF.

The V call is TRBV28, the J call TRBJ1-5; D is possibly TRBD1 (6 bases). The CDR3 loop spans 16 amino acids. CDR1 is MDHEN, CDR2 SYDVKM, per germline. V lost 2 bases, J lost 4 bases, and 15 bases lay in between. The CDR3 DNA reads as TGTGCCAGCAGTTTAGGCGGTGGACAGAGAAATCAGCCCCAGCATTTT. This sequence encodes CASSLGGGQRNQPQHF.

This chain uses TRBV24-1 with TRBJ2-1; tentative D call: TRBD2 (6 bases). The CDR3 extends over 14 amino acids. Per the germline V gene, CDR1 is KGHDR and CDR2 is SFDVKD. V was cut by 1 base and J by 9 bases, with 12 bases left in between. The CDR3 coding sequence is TGTGCCACCAGTGATTTCGAGACCGGGAGTGAGCAGTTCTTC. It yields the protein CATSDFETGSEQFF.

The CDR3, as DNA: TGTGCCAGCAGTCACATCGCGGGACAGTCCTCCTACGAGCAGTACTTC. Its translation: CASSHIAGQSSYEQYF. J is TRBJ2-7 and V is TRBV27; perhaps TRBD1 as D (7 bases). V was trimmed by 5 bases and J by 0 bases, leaving 17 bases between them. This CDR3 is built from 16 residues. CDR1 is MNHEY, CDR2 SMNVEV, per germline (reference sequence).

This chain links TRBV5-1 with TRBJ1-5; 9 positions agree with TRBD1. The end of the DNA fits TRBJ2-3 better, so the J call may be wrong. CDR3 length: 13 residues. The germline V gene has CDR1 SGHRS and CDR2 YFSETQ. Written as DNA, the CDR3 is TGCGCCAGCAGCCGGACAGGGGATCAGCCCCAGTATTTT. Translated: CASSRTGDQPQYF.

In this sample, this clone turned up a few times. V usage is TRBV11-1 and J usage is TRBJ1-6, with TRBD1 matching over 8 bases. CDR3 length: 14 amino acids. J was trimmed by 7 bases and V by 1 base; bases with no gene match: 0. Germline V gene data show CDR1 as SGHAT and CDR2 as FQDESV (reference sequence). CDR3 sequence (DNA): TGTGCCAGCAGCTTAGGGACAGGGAATTCACCCCTCCACTTT. This gives the protein CASSLGTGNSPLHF.

Written as DNA, the CDR3 is TGTGCCAGCAGTTTCCTAAGGACTAGCGGGGACAAGAATGAGCAGTACTTC. Amino acids: CASSFLRTSGDKNEQYF. This chain links TRBV27 with TRBJ2-7; TRBD2 matches 12 bases. CDR1 and CDR2 (germline): MNHEY, SMNVEV (reference sequence). This CDR3 contains 17 residues. With 3 bases clipped from V and 7 bases from J, the junction kept 13 bases outside the gene matches.

The chain carries TRBV27 and TRBJ2-7, with 7 bases that match TRBD1. The CDR3 spans 13 residues. Germline assignment: CDR1 MNHEY and CDR2 SMNVEV (reference sequence). The V gene end was trimmed by 5 bases and the J gene end by 0 bases; junction bases not matched to a gene: 1. CDR3 protein: CASSDRVSYEQYF. The CDR3 bases are TGTGCCAGCAGTGACAGGGTCTCCTACGAGCAGTACTTC.

The J gene is TRBJ2-1, the V gene TRBV5-1; 9 bases agree with TRBD2. Trimming at V came to 1 base and at J to 6 bases, leaving 8 bases not matched to a gene. The CDR3 is made up of 16 amino acids. CDR1 is SGHRS and CDR2 is YFSETQ in the germline V gene. The CDR3 spells CASSLSSGTSINEQFF. DNA for the CDR3: TGCGCCAGCAGCTTGAGTTCCGGGACTAGCATCAATGAGCAGTTCTTC.

The V and J genes are TRBV7-9 and TRBJ2-1; the match to TRBD1 covers 8 bases. The CDR3 consists of 12 residues. The germline gives CDR1 SEHNR, CDR2 FQNEAQ (reference sequence). V shed 8 bases and J 5 bases; nucleotides not matched to a gene: 2. The CDR3 is CASGTGHNEQFF. CDR3 bases: TGTGCCAGCGGGACAGGCCACAATGAGCAGTTCTTC. Full variable domain (remainder filled in from reference TRBV7-9 and TRBJ2-1): DTGVSQNPRHKITKRGQNVTFRCDPISEHNRLYWYRQTLGQGPEFLTYFQNEAQLEKSRLLSDRFSAERPKGSFSTLEIQRTEQGDSAMYLCASGTGHNEQFFGPGTRLTVL.

The chain employs TRBV11-2 and TRBJ2-7; possible D gene TRBD1, 5 bases. Deletions cut 2 bases from V and 3 bases from J, with 11 bases between. CDR3 length: 14 residues. CDR1 is SGHAT and CDR2 is FQNNGV in the germline V gene. CDR3: CASSLTQGNYEQYF. In DNA, the CDR3 is TGTGCCAGCAGCTTAACGCAGGGTAACTACGAGCAGTACTTC.